This T cell receptor beta chain stems from a study of blood T cells in healthy people across ages. A second PCR, run for about 7 to 11 cycles, used a sample-barcoded 5' primer plus a J-beta primer mix. TCRdb re-analysed the 5' RACE reads in MiXCR, keeping a single row per CDR3 protein. The data hold around 1.7 million distinct CDR3 sequences, with roughly 27% observed a single time. The extraction recovered at least 5.5 micrograms of total RNA per sample. CDR3 size: 15 residues. Germline V gives CDR1 SGHDT, CDR2 YYEEEE. The V segment lost 0 bases and the J segment 5 bases; nucleotides outside the gene matches: 5.

The specimen sequenced was blood. The J gene is TRBJ1-5, the V gene TRBV5-6; the match to TRBD1 covers 7 bases. The source of this sequence is a woman between 25 and 40 years old in good health. For the CDR3, the DNA is TGTGCCAGCAGCTTGGGGCAGGGGGGCCATCAGCCCCAGCATTTT. This encodes CASSLGQGGHQPQHF.